This T cell receptor beta chain was profiled in a study of T cell responses to AZD1222 COVID-19 vaccine. On this clone: Its matching antigen is unknown.

Data came from immunoSEQ multiplex PCR; TCRdb stores just in-frame clones and leaves some out. This sample has around 99,000 clones, with about 90% found just once. Points from the study as a whole: Only 5 or 6 people who got AZD1222 tested seropositive at baseline.

The germline V gene has CDR1 SGHTS and CDR2 YDEGEE. V was shortened by 5 bases and J by 0 bases, with 13 bases between the two germline ends. There are 15 residues in the CDR3. This receptor was taken from an adult in good health. V and J are TRBV5-8 and TRBJ2-3; D is possibly TRBD1 (6 bases). Specimen: peripheral blood, collected on day 0 of AZD1222 vaccination. This chain's CDR3 is CASRPGQISTDTQYF. In DNA form, the CDR3 reads TGTGCCAGCAGACCCGGACAGATTAGCACAGATACGCAGTATTTT.